This T cell receptor (beta chain) emerged from a study of tumor and adjacent non-tumor tissue in lung cancer. Study in general: Patients were aged about 30 to 85, 10 men and about five women, stage I to III.

Three rounds of nested PCR, following a modified ARM-PCR protocol, produced the TCRbeta library. TCRdb reprocessed the multiplex PCR reads with MiXCR, giving one entry per CDR3 protein. Of roughly 200,000 distinct CDR3 sequences in the sample, 70% to 75% were seen once. The template was RNA from unsorted bulk tissue. Donors were chemotherapy-naive, newly diagnosed lung cancer surgical patients in China, August–late 2014. In the case of this clonotype: Antigen specificity is unknown. Lacking the conserved final phenylalanine or tryptophan, this CDR3 likely reflects a read error.

General study points: Significantly higher TCR diversity was found in tumor than normal lung. Top 100 clones took a larger repertoire share in normal lung.

The TCR originated in a man aged 55 to 70 with non-small cell lung cancer. Material: lung tumor tissue.

CDR3 coding DNA: TGTGTCAGCAGCTTCTTGGAGACCCAGTACATC. Translated: CVSSFLETQYI. The V call is TRBV11-3, the J call TRBJ2-5; D is unresolved. Germline V CDR1 and CDR2: SGHNT, YENEEA. This CDR3 region has 11 residues.